This T cell receptor (beta chain) was sequenced in a study of shared T cell receptors in the human thymus. Some clones are missing from TCRdb's copy, which holds only in-frame ones; the method was immunoSEQ multiplex PCR. The sample lists some 700,000 clones, 70% to 90% occurring once. V shed 4 bases and J 9 bases; nucleotides not matched to a gene: 13. This CDR3 spans 16 amino acids. Germline CDR1 and CDR2: SGHRS and YFSETQ. In its sample, this clone was seen once. This same sample was also taken into another study, of human thymus T cells. Per that study: Resected material from corrective heart surgery provided the thymus tissue analysed.

Sample: thymocytes. The source is a boy under two years old with a congenital heart defect. The chain employs TRBV5-1 and TRBJ2-1, with TRBD2 matching 10 bases. This chain's CDR3 is CASSPGTSVPTGEQFF. CDR3 nucleotide sequence: TGCGCCAGCAGCCCCGGGACTAGCGTCCCGACAGGTGAGCAGTTCTTC.